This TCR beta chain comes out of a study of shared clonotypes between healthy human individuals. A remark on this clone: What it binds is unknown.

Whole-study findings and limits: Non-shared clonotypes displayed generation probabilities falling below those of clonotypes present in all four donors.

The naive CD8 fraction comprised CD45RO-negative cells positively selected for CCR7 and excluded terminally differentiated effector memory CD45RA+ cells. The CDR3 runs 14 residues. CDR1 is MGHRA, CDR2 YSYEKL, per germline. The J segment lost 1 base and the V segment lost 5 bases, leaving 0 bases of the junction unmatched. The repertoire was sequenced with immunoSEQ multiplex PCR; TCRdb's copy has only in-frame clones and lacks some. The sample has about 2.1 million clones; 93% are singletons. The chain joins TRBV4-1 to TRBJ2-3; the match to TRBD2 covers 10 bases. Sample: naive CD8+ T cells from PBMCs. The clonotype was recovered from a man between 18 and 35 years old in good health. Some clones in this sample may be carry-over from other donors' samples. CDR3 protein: CASSGTSGTDTQYF. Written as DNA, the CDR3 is TGCGCCAGCAGCGGGACTAGCGGCACAGATACGCAGTATTTT.